Listed here is a single T cell receptor (beta chain). No antigen is known for it. These data come from a study of CD8+CD57+ T cells in acquired aplastic anemia. General study findings and limits: Patients shared approximately 30 CD8+ CDR3 sequences with controls.

Profiling that covered TCR beta VDJ and CDR3 relied on genomic DNA as its template. Via MiXCR, TCRdb re-called the reads, giving one row per CDR3 protein. Here the sample spans 98,000 or so distinct CDR3 sequences, less than 65% being singletons. CDR3 length: 13 amino acids. Trimming removed 5 bases at V and 3 bases at J, with 10 bases between. Germline V lookup: CDR1 LNHNV, CDR2 YYDKDF (reference sequence). Sequencing was done on a sample of sorted CD4+, CD8+, or CD8+CD57+ T cells (not recorded which) from PBMCs. This chain links TRBV15 with TRBJ1-1; D not certain. This TCR was recovered from a human donor in good health, serving as a control. The CDR3 nucleotides are TGTGCCACCAGCGGTCAGCTGGACACTGAAGCTTTCTTT. Translating gives CATSGQLDTEAFF.